Only a few counts were recorded for the clone carrying this TCR beta chain. These data originate in a study of regulatory T cells in long-lasting Graves disease. In germline, CDR1 is MGHRA, CDR2 YSYEKL. The ends were cut back, 1 base at V and 7 bases at J, with 13 bases in the middle. The CDR3 spans 14 residues. Through Arm-PCR of CDR3 regions and iRepertoire HTBI primers, TCR beta libraries were built. MiXCR was run by TCRdb on the multiplex PCR reads, yielding one entry per CDR3 protein. This repertoire shows about 220,000 distinct CDR3 sequences, around 20% found once; its top ten account for about an eighth. Stated time point: newly diagnosed GD, antithyroid drugs for less than 3 months. After RNA was extracted from PBMCs, the TCR library was made from it. The same data also went into a second study, on T cells in Graves' hyperthyroidism and ophthalmopathy. That work adds: It was uncontrolled infection, other autoimmune disease, pregnancy or lactation that excluded patients. The diagnoses drew upon clinical symptoms, serum thyroxine and TRAb, thyroid ultrasound and orbital computed tomography.

The genes are TRBV4-1 and TRBJ1-2; D not certain. Sequencing was performed on peripheral blood mononuclear cells (PBMCs), taken at new diagnosis, from a patient treated with antithyroid drugs. This receptor was taken from a woman aged 25 to 39 with Graves disease. CDR3 DNA: TGCGCCAGCAGCCAAGCGACGGCGACGGCTGGCTACACCTTC. It translates to CASSQATATAGYTF.